Following are 27 T cell receptor beta chains from one sample sequenced in a study of T cell repertoires in aging, cancer and after chemotherapy. A mixed TRB-A/B primer pool amplified rearranged TRB by multiplex touch-down PCR. TCRdb reprocessed the multiplex PCR reads with MiXCR, giving one entry per CDR3 protein. The sample lists about 1,800 distinct CDR3 sequences; 55% to 70% were seen once. The template was genomic DNA from peripheral blood, not RNA. The sample consisted of blood. The receptors stem from a human donor with a blood cancer.

This rearrangement joins TRBV6-5 to TRBJ2-7, with 7 bases matching TRBD2. Germline loops: CDR1 MNHEY, CDR2 SVGAGI. This CDR3 is built from 13 residues. The J segment lost 7 bases and the V segment lost 6 bases, leaving 9 bases of the junction unmatched. Here the CDR3 DNA reads TGTGCCAGCAGACGGGGAGGGGCGGGGGAGCAGTACTTC. The encoded protein is CASRRGGAGEQYF.

The chain links TRBV5-4 to TRBJ2-7; D is possibly TRBD2 (5 bases). Per the germline V gene, CDR1 is SGHNT and CDR2 is YYREEE (reference sequence). This CDR3 is 13 amino acids long. The germline V and J ends were trimmed by 4 bases and 5 bases, with 13 bases remaining between them. The CDR3 sequence: CASSPGRRDEQYF. The CDR3 DNA follows: TGTGCCAGCAGCCCCGGACGGCGGGACGAGCAGTACTTC.

The gene calls are TRBV30 and TRBJ1-5; the match to TRBD1 covers 9 bases. V lost 3 bases, J lost 0 bases, and 6 bases stayed unmatched. The germline gives CDR1 GTSNPN, CDR2 SVGIG (reference sequence). The CDR3 loop spans 16 amino acids. CDR3 in amino acids: CAWRPPTGGSNQPQHF. CDR3 DNA sequence: TGTGCCTGGAGACCTCCGACAGGGGGTAGCAATCAGCCCCAGCATTTT.

The CDR3 DNA reads as TGTGCCTGCGGGGGCAGCTCCTACGAGCAGTACTTC. Translation gives CACGGSSYEQYF. The chain carries TRBV6-5 and TRBJ2-7, with D perhaps TRBD2 (7 bases). In germline, CDR1 is MNHEY, CDR2 SVGAGI. The CDR3 is 12 residues long. V was pared by 11 bases and J by 0 bases, with 11 bases between.

The gene calls are TRBV6-5 and TRBJ2-5, with 8 bases lining up with TRBD1. The germline gives CDR1 MNHEY, CDR2 SVGAGI. Losses at the gene ends were 4 bases for V and 4 bases for J; bases not matched to a gene: 8. The CDR3 covers 15 residues. This CDR3 reads CASSSGGKWLETQYF. The CDR3 DNA reads as TGTGCCAGCAGTTCAGGGGGCAAATGGTTAGAGACCCAGTACTTC.

The chain employs TRBV5-6 and TRBJ2-3; D gene ambiguous. The CDR3 runs 13 residues. The V gene lost 4 bases and the J gene lost 4 bases, with 10 bases spanning the gap. Germline values: CDR1 SGHDT, CDR2 YYEEEE. The CDR3 DNA is TGTGCCAGCAGCCCCTACGACGCAGATACGCAGTATTTT. This translates into CASSPYDADTQYF.

This sequence joins TRBV11-3 and TRBJ2-7, with 7 bases that match TRBD1. The CDR3 contains 15 residues. The junction had 12 bases not matched to a gene; V was cut back by 4 bases and J by 6 bases. From germline, CDR1 is SGHNT and CDR2 YENEEA. The CDR3 loop reads CASSWEPGQKSEQYF. DNA of the CDR3: TGTGCCAGCAGCTGGGAACCGGGACAGAAGTCCGAGCAGTACTTC.

The rearrangement uses TRBV6-1 and TRBJ1-6; D is perhaps TRBD1 (6 bases). From germline, CDR1 is MNHNS and CDR2 SASEGT. V shed 4 bases and J shed 5 bases, with 12 bases lying between them. The CDR3 loop spans 15 amino acids. The CDR3 spells CASSARGTNNSPLHF. In DNA, the CDR3 is TGTGCCAGCAGTGCAAGGGGGACTAATAATTCACCCCTCCACTTT.

V and J are TRBV19 and TRBJ2-1; D gene ambiguous. CDR3 length equals 15 residues. V dropped 3 bases and J dropped 0 bases, with 9 bases sitting between them. Germline CDR1 is LNHDA and CDR2 is SQIVND (reference sequence). The CDR3: CASSMAASSYNEQFF. In nucleotides, the CDR3 is TGTGCCAGTAGTATGGCAGCCAGCTCCTACAATGAGCAGTTCTTC.

The V call is TRBV6-5, the J call TRBJ2-3, with 7 positions matching TRBD2. The V gene's germline CDR1 is MNHEY and CDR2 SVGAGI. Unmatched junction bases numbered 8, after V lost 5 bases and J lost 0 bases. CDR3 length: 16 residues. CDR3 region: CASSPAGDRSTDTQYF. CDR3 bases: TGTGCCAGCAGTCCGGCGGGGGACCGGAGCACAGATACGCAGTATTTT.

In regard to this clonotype: One end of the junction varies from germline; a read error may be responsible. The V and J genes are TRBV5-6 and TRBJ1-5; D is uncertain. There are 16 residues in the CDR3. Germline values: CDR1 SGHDT, CDR2 YYEEEE. As DNA, the CDR3 is TGTGCCAGCAGCTTGGGCCGTGGGGATAGCAATCAGACCCAGCATTTT. This gives the protein CASSLGRGDSNQTQHF.

This clonotype ranks as large (0.1 to 1%). The chain has TRBV29-1 and TRBJ2-3; TRBD1 is a possible D gene (6 bases). CDR1 and CDR2 (germline): SQVTM, ANQGSEA. This CDR3 has 14 amino acids. V was cut by 5 bases and J by 1 base, with 13 bases left in between. CDR3 DNA sequence: TGCAGCGTTCAGGCACAGGGAGGCACAGATACGCAGTATTTT. Its translation is CSVQAQGGTDTQYF.

This chain uses TRBV19 with TRBJ1-1, with D perhaps TRBD1 (5 bases). V was trimmed by 6 bases and J by 4 bases, leaving 12 bases between them. CDR1 LNHDA and CDR2 SQIVND come from the germline V gene (reference sequence). The CDR3 is 13 amino acids. CDR3 in DNA: TGTGCCAGTAGCCTGATTGGGGGCACTGAAGCTTTCTTT. Translating it yields CASSLIGGTEAFF.

This chain links TRBV30 with TRBJ1-2; 9 positions match TRBD1. This CDR3 comprises 13 residues. The junction had 11 bases not matched to a gene; V was cut back by 8 bases and J by 7 bases. Germline V gene data show CDR1 as GTSNPN and CDR2 as SVGIG (reference sequence). The CDR3 coding sequence is TGTGCCGGGACAGGGCTTACGCACGGTGGCTACACCTTC. Translating gives CAGTGLTHGGYTF.

This clonotype has a handful of counts. The rearrangement uses TRBV6-5 and TRBJ2-5; D may match TRBD1 or TRBD2 (6 bases each). Germline V CDR1 and CDR2: MNHEY, SVGAGI. V was cut by 4 bases and J by 1 base, with 13 bases left in between. The CDR3 is 15 amino acids. For the CDR3, the DNA is TGTGCCAGCAGTTTCGGACGGGGGCCCCAAGAGACCCAGTACTTC. This gives the protein CASSFGRGPQETQYF.

The chain links TRBV10-3 to TRBJ1-6, with TRBD1 identical over 8 bases. With V trimmed by 6 bases and J by 9 bases, 7 bases remained unmatched. CDR1 and CDR2 (germline): ENHRY, SYGVKD. CDR3 length: 14 residues. CDR3 coding DNA: TGTGCCATCAGCGCCGGGACAGGTAGTTCACCCCTCCACTTT. This sequence encodes CAISAGTGSSPLHF.

The V gene is TRBV6-4, the J gene TRBJ1-2, with unresolved D. Trimming took off 5 bases at V and 4 bases at J, with 11 bases between the two ends. CDR3 length: 13 residues. CDR1 MRHNA and CDR2 SNTAGT come from the germline V gene. The CDR3 spells CASSYIRGYGYTF. Written as DNA, the CDR3 is TGTGCCAGCAGTTACATCCGGGGCTATGGCTACACCTTC.

This clonotype has more than one count but fewer than ten. The J gene is TRBJ1-2, the V gene TRBV6-5; D is unresolved. Germline loops: CDR1 MNHEY, CDR2 SVGAGI. With 5 bases removed from V and 7 bases from J, the gap between germline ends came to 14 bases. This CDR3 is 13 amino acids long. The CDR3 is CASSPLFNRGYTF. The CDR3 DNA sequence: TGTGCCAGCAGTCCCTTGTTCAATCGTGGCTACACCTTC.

This rearrangement joins TRBV11-3 to TRBJ2-7; 15 nucleotides agree with TRBD2. The trim removed 1 base at V and 2 bases at J, leaving 3 bases unmatched. The CDR3 is made up of 17 amino acids. Germline CDR1 is SGHNT and CDR2 is YENEEA. CDR3 DNA: TGTGCCAGCAGCTTAGTCCGGACTAGCGGGAGGGCCTACGAGCAGTACTTC. This gives the protein CASSLVRTSGRAYEQYF. Variable domain in full (rest from reference TRBV11-3 and TRBJ2-7): EAGVVQSPRYKIIEKKQPVAFWCNPISGHNTLYWYLQNLGQGPELLIRYENEEAVDDSQLPKDRFSAERLKGVDSTLKIQPAELGDSAVYLCASSLVRTSGRAYEQYFGPGTRLTVT.

The rearrangement uses TRBV29-1 and TRBJ1-4; TRBD1 matches 7 bases. V trimming: 6 bases; J trimming: 8 bases; junction bases outside the gene matches: 6. The CDR3 is 12 amino acids. Germline V gives CDR1 SQVTM, CDR2 ANQGSEA. The CDR3 sequence: CSVTSTGEKLFF. CDR3 in DNA: TGCAGCGTGACATCGACAGGGGAAAAACTGTTTTTT.

The gene calls are TRBV30 and TRBJ2-1; D is uncertain. This CDR3 contains 11 residues. V was clipped by 0 bases and J by 7 bases, with 4 bases between them. CDR1 GTSNPN and CDR2 SVGIG come from the germline V gene (reference sequence). CDR3 bases: TGTGCCTGGAGTGTACGGAATGAGCAGTTCTTC. It codes for CAWSVRNEQFF.

This clonotype was recorded a few times. The genes are TRBV12-3 or TRBV12-4 and TRBJ2-1; D may be TRBD1 or TRBD2 (5 bases each). The DNA matches TRBJ2-7 better at its end, which makes the J call doubtful. CDR3 size: 14 residues. CDR3: CASSAWGSTYEQYF. DNA for the CDR3: TGTGCCAGCAGCGCCTGGGGGAGTACCTACGAGCAGTACTTC.

The chain combines TRBV10-3 with TRBJ2-1; 11 positions agree with TRBD2. Germline V gives CDR1 ENHRY, CDR2 SYGVKD. After removal of 0 bases from V and 8 bases from J, the junction contained 3 bases not matched to a gene. The CDR3 loop spans 15 amino acids. The CDR3 region is CAISESSGRAYEQFF. In nucleotides, the CDR3 is TGTGCCATCAGTGAGTCTAGCGGGAGGGCCTATGAGCAGTTCTTC.

This chain joins TRBV7-2 and TRBJ2-1; 14 bases align to TRBD2. This CDR3 comprises 16 residues. V trimming: 5 bases; J trimming: 7 bases; junction bases outside the gene matches: 7. From germline, CDR1 is SGHTA and CDR2 FQGNSA. DNA of the CDR3: TGTGCCAGCAGCCCAACACGGACTAGCGGGGGGAATGAGCAGTTCTTC. This codes for CASSPTRTSGGNEQFF. The full variable domain, with the rest looked up from reference TRBV7-2 and TRBJ2-1, is GAGVSQSPSNKVTEKGKDVELRCDPISGHTALYWYRQSLGQGLEFLIYFQGNSAPDKSGLPSDRFSAERTGGSVSTLTIQRTQQEDSAVYLCASSPTRTSGGNEQFFGPGTRLTVL.

The J gene is TRBJ2-5, the V gene TRBV6-6; 7 bases are shared with TRBD2. The length of the CDR3 is 15 residues. CDR1 is MNHNY, CDR2 SVGAGI, per germline (reference sequence). With 4 bases clipped from V and 9 bases from J, the junction kept 14 bases outside the gene matches. The CDR3 protein is CASSSGGPPRAAQYF. Here the CDR3 DNA reads TGTGCCAGCAGTTCGGGGGGACCGCCAAGGGCAGCCCAGTACTTC.

The chain has TRBV30 and TRBJ2-5; perhaps TRBD2 as D (7 bases). The CDR3 totals 14 residues. From germline, CDR1 is GTSNPN and CDR2 SVGIG (reference sequence). Trimming stripped 6 bases from V and 5 bases from J, with 19 bases between. CDR3 region: CACPYSGGKETQYF. The CDR3 DNA is TGTGCCTGTCCGTACTCGGGGGGCAAGGAGACCCAGTACTTC.

J is TRBJ2-1 and V is TRBV11-1; 8 nucleotides agree with TRBD2. Germline assignment: CDR1 SGHAT and CDR2 FQDESV (reference sequence). This CDR3 contains 15 residues. Trimming took 5 bases from V and 6 from J; bases not matched to a gene: 9. As DNA, the CDR3 is TGTGCCAGCAGCCATTCGGGGGGGGGGCCCAATGAGCAGTTCTTC. Encoded protein: CASSHSGGGPNEQFF.